This is a list of T cell receptor beta chains from one sample in a study of T-cell reconstitution after alpha-beta-depleted transplantation in children. Via MiXCR, TCRdb re-called the PCR reads, giving one row per CDR3 protein. The data show 300,000 to 400,000 distinct CDR3 sequences, with around 15% seen just once and 35% to 50% held by the top ten. The material was PBMCs, mostly from graft donor cells, obtained 360 days after TCRalphabeta/CD19-depleted stem cell transplant. All receptors come from a male patient aged 2-15 years who had a stem cell transplant for acute lymphoblastic leukemia, so the T cells may come from the graft donor. The CDR3 runs from the conserved cysteine through the conserved F or W. A D gene is named only where the DNA matches it firmly. Part of the rows lack a size; the others show once, few, many or a class for expanded clones.

TRBJ2-7 | NA | TRBV5-1 | NA | CASSTGPNYEQYF | TGCGCCAGTTCGACAGGCCCTAACTACGAGCAGTACTTC
TRBJ2-7 | few | TRBV5-6 | TRBD2 | CASSHVGGSSYEQYF | TGTGCCAGCAGCCATGTGGGGGGGAGCTCCTACGAGCAGTACTTC
TRBJ2-1 | few | TRBV21-1 | NA | CAITNSEPGEVGEQFF | TGTGCCATTACAAACAGCGAGCCGGGGGAGGTCGGTGAGCAGTTCTTC
TRBJ1-1 | NA | TRBV28 | NA | CASSHPLYRKNTEAFF | TGTGCCAGCAGTCACCCCCTGTACAGAAAGAACACTGAAGCTTTCTTT
TRBJ1-1 | NA | TRBV20-1 | NA | CSARAGVLNTEAFF | TGCAGTGCTAGAGCGGGGGTGTTGAACACTGAAGCTTTCTTT
TRBJ2-2 | NA | TRBV18 | NA | CASSPLGTQNTGELFF | TGTGCCAGCTCACCGCTTGGGACACAAAACACCGGGGAGCTGTTTTTT
TRBJ1-1 | few | TRBV12-3/TRBV12-4 | NA | CASKDPVVHTEAFF | TGTGCCAGCAAGGATCCAGTGGTGCACACTGAAGCTTTCTTT
TRBJ2-1 | NA | TRBV5-1 | NA | CASSFFMNNEQFF | TGCGCCAGCAGCTTTTTTATGAACAATGAGCAGTTCTTC
TRBJ1-6 | NA | TRBV5-6 | TRBD1 | CASSPIWDRDNSPLHF | TGTGCCAGCAGCCCCATTTGGGACAGGGATAATTCACCCCTCCACTTT
TRBJ1-4 | NA | TRBV4-3 | NA | CASSREDVWNEKLFF | TGCGCCAGCAGCCGAGAAGACGTGTGGAATGAAAAACTGTTTTTT
TRBJ1-1 | few | TRBV29-1 | NA | CSVEEGYSYRPNTEAFF | TGCAGCGTTGAAGAAGGGTACAGCTATCGCCCGAACACTGAAGCTTTCTTT
TRBJ2-7 | many | TRBV6-5 | NA | CASSYGAGRGEQYF | TGTGCCAGCAGTTACGGGGCGGGAAGGGGCGAGCAGTACTTC
TRBJ2-3 | few | TRBV7-9 | NA | CASSLGSFSSTDTQYF | TGTGCCAGCAGCTTAGGAAGTTTCTCAAGCACAGATACGCAGTATTTT
TRBJ1-1 | NA | TRBV6-5 | NA | CASSYRAIKGTEAFF | TGTGCCAGCAGTTACCGGGCCATCAAAGGCACTGAAGCTTTCTTT
TRBJ1-1 | NA | TRBV20-1 | NA | CSAPQGLYTEAFF | TGCAGTGCCCCACAGGGACTTTACACTGAAGCTTTCTTT
TRBJ2-7 | few | TRBV5-5 | NA | CASSLRQGPEQYF | TGTGCCAGCAGCTTGAGGCAGGGCCCCGAGCAGTACTTC
TRBJ2-5 | few | TRBV5-1 | NA | CASSGLAGETQYF | TGCGCCAGCAGCGGGTTAGCAGGAGAGACCCAGTACTTC
TRBJ2-1 | NA | TRBV6-2/TRBV6-3 | TRBD2 | CASSPLSGKAEEQFF | TGTGCCAGCAGCCCTCTAAGCGGGAAAGCAGAAGAGCAGTTCTTC
TRBJ1-1 | few | TRBV30 | NA | CAYTTSRGWTEAFF | TGTGCCTACACCACCTCTCGGGGGTGGACTGAAGCTTTCTTT
TRBJ2-1 | many | TRBV5-5 | TRBD2 | CASSLGGGLVFNEQFF | TGTGCCAGCAGCTTGGGAGGGGGACTAGTATTCAATGAGCAGTTCTTC